This TCR beta chain is drawn from a study of CD8+ T cells in alopecia areata. General observations from the study: Affected scalp, especially in alopecia totalis/universalis, had a higher clonality than normal scalp did. The study found TCR sharing across patients less clear than in mice, possibly for HLA reasons.

Reverse transcribed after extraction, RNA yielded cDNA as the sequencing template. Using immunoSEQ multiplex PCR, the repertoire was profiled, and TCRdb retains in-frame clones only, with some absent. The repertoire consists of 7,500 to 9,000 clones, with over 65% occurring once and the leading ten covering approximately 2.7%. For a few of the biomarker-study patients, the CD4+ cells were further sorted so as to obtain CD25+CD127- cells. Obtained from alopecia areata patients were lesional scalp punch biopsies along with peripheral blood. Cell sorting on a FACSAria was used to separate CD4+ and CD8+ T cells from the PBMCs. Of note for this clone: What it binds is unknown.

This clonotype was obtained from a human donor with alopecia areata. Sequences were obtained from CD4+ Tregs sorted from blood.

The CDR3 DNA is TGTGCCAGTAGTTGGCAGGGGGGGGTCTCCTACAATGAGCAGTTCTTC. It codes for CASSWQGGVSYNEQFF. The V call is TRBV19, the J call TRBJ2-1; D might be TRBD1 or TRBD2, each matching 7 bases. The CDR3 runs to 16 residues. V was clipped by 5 bases and J by 0 bases, with 14 bases between them. Looked up from germline, CDR1 is LNHDA and CDR2 is SQIVND (reference sequence).